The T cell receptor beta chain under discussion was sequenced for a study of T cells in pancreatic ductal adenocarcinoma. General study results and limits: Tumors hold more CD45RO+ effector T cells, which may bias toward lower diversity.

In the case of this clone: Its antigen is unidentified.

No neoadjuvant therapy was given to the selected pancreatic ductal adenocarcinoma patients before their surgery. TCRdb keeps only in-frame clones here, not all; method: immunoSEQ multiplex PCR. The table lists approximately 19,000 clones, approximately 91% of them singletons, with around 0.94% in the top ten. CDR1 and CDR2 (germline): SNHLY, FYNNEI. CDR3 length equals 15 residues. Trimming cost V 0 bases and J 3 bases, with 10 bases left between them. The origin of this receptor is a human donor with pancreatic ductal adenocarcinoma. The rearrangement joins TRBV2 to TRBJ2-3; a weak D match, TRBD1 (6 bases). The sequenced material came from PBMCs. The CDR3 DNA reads TGTGCCAGCAGTGAAGCAAGGGGGATGACAGATACGCAGTATTTT. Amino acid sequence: CASSEARGMTDTQYF.